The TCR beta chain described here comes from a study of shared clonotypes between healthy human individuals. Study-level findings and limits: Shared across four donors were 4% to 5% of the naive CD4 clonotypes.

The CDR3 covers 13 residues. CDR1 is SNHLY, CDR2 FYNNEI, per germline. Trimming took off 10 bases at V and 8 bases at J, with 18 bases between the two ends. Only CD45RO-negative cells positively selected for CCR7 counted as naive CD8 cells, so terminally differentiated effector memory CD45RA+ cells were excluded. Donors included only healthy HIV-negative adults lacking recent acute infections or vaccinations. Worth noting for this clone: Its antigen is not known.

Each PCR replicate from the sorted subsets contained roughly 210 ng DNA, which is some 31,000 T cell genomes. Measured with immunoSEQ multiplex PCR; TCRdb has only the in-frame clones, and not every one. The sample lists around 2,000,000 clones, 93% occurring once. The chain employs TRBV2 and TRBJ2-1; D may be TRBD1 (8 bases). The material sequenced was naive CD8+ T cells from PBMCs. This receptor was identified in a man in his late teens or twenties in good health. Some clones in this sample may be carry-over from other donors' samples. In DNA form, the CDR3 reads TGTGCCAAAACAGGGGGGGTAGTCGATGAGCAGTTCTTC. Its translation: CAKTGGVVDEQFF.